Below, 14 T cell receptor beta chains from the same sample are listed, as sequenced in a study of blood T cell repertoires in COVID-19. TCRdb keeps only in-frame clones here, not all; method: immunoSEQ multiplex PCR. This table has around 150,000 clones, around four fifths appearing once. The sample taken for sequencing was peripheral blood. These receptors were taken from a woman aged 80 or older with acute or convalescent COVID-19.

This chain uses TRBV2 with TRBJ1-1; unclear D gene. This CDR3 spans 12 amino acids. Trimming took off 7 bases at V and 1 base at J, with 7 bases between the two ends. Germline CDR1 reads SNHLY; CDR2 reads FYNNEI. The chain's CDR3 is CASNLRNTEAFF. The CDR3 region has the DNA TGTGCCAGCAACTTGAGGAACACTGAAGCTTTCTTT.

The DNA for the CDR3 is TGTGCCAGCAGCTCCCCAGGGTGGGATACGCAGTATTTT. Encoded protein: CASSSPGWDTQYF. The chain combines TRBV7-9 with TRBJ2-3; tentatively, D is TRBD1 (5 bases). CDR1 is SEHNR, CDR2 FQNEAQ, per germline (reference sequence). This CDR3 is built from 13 residues. With 4 bases removed from V and 6 bases from J, the gap between germline ends came to 11 bases.

This clone came up a few times. The genes are TRBV6-1 and TRBJ1-4; TRBD1 is a possible D gene (5 bases). Looked up from germline, CDR1 is MNHNS and CDR2 is SASEGT. Trimming cost V 2 bases and J 10 bases, with 17 bases left between them. The CDR3 is 15 amino acids. CDR3 nucleotides: TGTGCCAGCAGTGAATCGTGGGGGGTATCCGGAAAACTGTTTTTT. It yields the protein CASSESWGVSGKLFF.

The chain is built from TRBV7-9 and TRBJ2-1; 10 bases match TRBD2. V shed 6 bases and J 6 bases; nucleotides not matched to a gene: 11. The CDR3 length is 16 residues. From germline, CDR1 is SEHNR and CDR2 FQNEAQ (reference sequence). The CDR3 DNA sequence: TGTGCCAGCAGTCATTTCAGCGGGAGGGCCGGCAATGAGCAGTTCTTC. As protein: CASSHFSGRAGNEQFF.

J is TRBJ2-3 and V is TRBV2; D ambiguous. Germline assignment: CDR1 SNHLY and CDR2 FYNNEI. Trimming removed 2 bases from V and 2 bases from J, with 11 bases in between. The CDR3 totals 15 residues. This chain's CDR3 is CASSERRPNTDTQYF. Here the CDR3 DNA reads TGTGCCAGCAGTGAAAGGAGACCGAACACAGATACGCAGTATTTT.

The rearrangement links TRBV4-1 to TRBJ1-4; 8 bases line up with TRBD1. The CDR3 length is 13 residues. The junction had 7 bases not matched to a gene; V was cut back by 2 bases and J by 14 bases. Germline V gives CDR1 MGHRA, CDR2 YSYEKL. DNA of the CDR3: TGCGCCAGCAGCCAACAGGGGGCGCCGGCCCTGTTTTTT. Amino acids: CASSQQGAPALFF.

The chain recombines TRBV29-1 with TRBJ2-1; possible D gene TRBD2, 5 bases. The germline V and J ends were trimmed by 6 bases and 0 bases, with 15 bases remaining between them. Germline CDR1 SQVTM, CDR2 ANQGSEA. The CDR3 loop spans 15 amino acids. CDR3: CSVAADWISYNEQFF. The CDR3 DNA follows: TGCAGCGTGGCTGCGGACTGGATCTCCTACAATGAGCAGTTCTTC.

The chain links TRBV5-6 to TRBJ2-2; no clear D gene. V was shortened by 1 base and J by 5 bases, with 6 bases between the two germline ends. Per the germline V gene, CDR1 is SGHDT and CDR2 is YYEEEE. The CDR3 loop spans 13 amino acids. CDR3 DNA: TGTGCCAGCAGCTTGTATGTAACCGGGGAGCTGTTTTTT. It is translated as CASSLYVTGELFF.

The chain links TRBV19 to TRBJ1-4, with D unresolved. Germline assignment: CDR1 LNHDA and CDR2 SQIVND (reference sequence). Deletions cut 0 bases from V and 8 bases from J, with 10 bases between. This CDR3 is built from 14 residues. CDR3 bases: TGTGCCAGTAGTATAGATCGCACAGTCGAAAAACTGTTTTTT. As protein: CASSIDRTVEKLFF.

This clone was counted a few times. The rearrangement links TRBV9 to TRBJ2-1; tentative D call: TRBD2 (5 bases). Between the trimmed V and J ends, which lost 0 bases and 6 bases, there was a span of 22 bases. From germline, CDR1 is SGDLS and CDR2 YYNGEE. CDR3 length: 18 amino acids. DNA for the CDR3: TGTGCCAGCAGCGTAGCGGCCCGGGGAGCGGAACGTCGCAATGAGCAGTTCTTC. Its protein is CASSVAARGAERRNEQFF.

This chain uses TRBV18 with TRBJ2-1, with D perhaps TRBD2 (5 bases). CDR3 length: 16 residues. V gave up 0 bases and J gave up 2 bases, with 11 bases separating them. Germline assignment: CDR1 KGHSH and CDR2 LQKENI. The CDR3 DNA sequence: TGTGCCAGCTCACCACCGTGGGGAGATACCTACAATGAGCAGTTCTTC. It specifies CASSPPWGDTYNEQFF. The full variable domain, completed using reference TRBV18 and TRBJ2-1, is NAGVMQNPRHLVRRRGQEARLRCSPMKGHSHVYWYRQLPEEGLKFMVYLQKENIIDESGMPKERFSAEFPKEGPSILRIQQVVRGDSAAYFCASSPPWGDTYNEQFFGPGTRLTVL.

The gene calls are TRBV12-3 or TRBV12-4 and TRBJ2-7, with D unresolved. The CDR3 is 13 residues long. V was trimmed by 3 bases and J by 8 bases, leaving 14 bases between them. CDR3 nucleotide sequence: TGTGCCAGCAGTTTCGTTCTATCTACCCAGCAGTACTTC. Translation: CASSFVLSTQQYF.

This clone is a singleton in its sample. The chain uses TRBV5-1 and TRBJ2-4, with a weak D call TRBD1 (6 bases). The CDR3 has 17 residues. Germline CDR1 reads SGHRS; CDR2 reads YFSETQ. Trimming removed 4 bases from V and 0 bases from J, with 17 bases in between. The CDR3 protein is CASSQGTSLLAKNIQYF. CDR3 DNA: TGCGCCAGCAGCCAGGGGACAAGCCTTTTAGCCAAAAACATTCAGTACTTC.

The chain links TRBV25-1 to TRBJ2-7; D may be TRBD1 (5 bases). The V and J ends lost 0 bases and 5 bases respectively, with 11 bases between them. The CDR3 is 14 amino acids. Germline CDR1 reads MGHDK; CDR2 reads SYGVNS. The CDR3 sequence is CASSEYQGNDEQYF. The CDR3 DNA reads TGTGCCAGCAGTGAATACCAGGGAAATGACGAGCAGTACTTC.